This T cell receptor (beta chain) originates from a study of chronic HIV infection and antiretroviral therapy. The CDR3 sequence is 16 residues long. Trimming took 0 bases from V and 5 from J, leaving 14 bases between them. The germline gives CDR1 SGHTA, CDR2 FQGNSA. Via MiXCR, TCRdb re-called the 5' RACE reads, giving one row per CDR3 protein. The sample has about 48,000 distinct CDR3 sequences, about a fifth seen once. The sample holds many counts of this clonotype. This receptor was taken from an adult who had HIV and had not received antiretroviral therapy, or was an uninfected healthy control (not recorded which). The chain recombines TRBV7-2 with TRBJ1-5; tentative D call: TRBD1 (5 bases). The source material was peripheral blood. CDR3 bases: TGTGCCAGCAGCTTAGCGGGGCCCCTAAATTATCAGCCCCAGCATTTT. It translates to CASSLAGPLNYQPQHF.